This record covers a single T cell receptor (beta chain). Its antigen remains unidentified. These data come from a study of CXCR3-negative and CXCR3-positive naive CD8 T cells. Study at large: Sequencing brought in some 130 million TRB reads altogether, and each library got about 1.5 +/- 0.3 million.

UMI-labeled 5' RACE yielded the TRB cDNA libraries. TCRdb re-called the 5' RACE reads and catalogs CDR3 proteins one per entry, DNA excluded. In all, the sample yields 55,000 to 65,000 distinct CDR3 sequences. Study-level results: TRB CDR3 hydrophobicity was greater in CXCR3-positive naive cells than in CXCR3-negative naive cells. Both naive subsets showed comparably high diversity, and memory CD8+ cells showed much lower diversity.

The CDR3 runs to 16 residues. The V gene's germline CDR1 is SSHAT and CDR2 FNYEAQ (reference sequence). Material: naive CXCR3+ CD8+ T cells from blood. The sample's subset: CD45RO-CCR7+CD27+CD95- naive CD8+ T cells expressing CXCR3 (TNR3+). The origin of this receptor is a human donor in good health. Some clones in this sample may be carry-over from other donors' samples. The chain employs TRBV7-7 and TRBJ2-1; TCRdb outputs TRBD1, but without DNA this stays unchecked. CDR3 amino acids: CASSLGDRGLADEQFF.